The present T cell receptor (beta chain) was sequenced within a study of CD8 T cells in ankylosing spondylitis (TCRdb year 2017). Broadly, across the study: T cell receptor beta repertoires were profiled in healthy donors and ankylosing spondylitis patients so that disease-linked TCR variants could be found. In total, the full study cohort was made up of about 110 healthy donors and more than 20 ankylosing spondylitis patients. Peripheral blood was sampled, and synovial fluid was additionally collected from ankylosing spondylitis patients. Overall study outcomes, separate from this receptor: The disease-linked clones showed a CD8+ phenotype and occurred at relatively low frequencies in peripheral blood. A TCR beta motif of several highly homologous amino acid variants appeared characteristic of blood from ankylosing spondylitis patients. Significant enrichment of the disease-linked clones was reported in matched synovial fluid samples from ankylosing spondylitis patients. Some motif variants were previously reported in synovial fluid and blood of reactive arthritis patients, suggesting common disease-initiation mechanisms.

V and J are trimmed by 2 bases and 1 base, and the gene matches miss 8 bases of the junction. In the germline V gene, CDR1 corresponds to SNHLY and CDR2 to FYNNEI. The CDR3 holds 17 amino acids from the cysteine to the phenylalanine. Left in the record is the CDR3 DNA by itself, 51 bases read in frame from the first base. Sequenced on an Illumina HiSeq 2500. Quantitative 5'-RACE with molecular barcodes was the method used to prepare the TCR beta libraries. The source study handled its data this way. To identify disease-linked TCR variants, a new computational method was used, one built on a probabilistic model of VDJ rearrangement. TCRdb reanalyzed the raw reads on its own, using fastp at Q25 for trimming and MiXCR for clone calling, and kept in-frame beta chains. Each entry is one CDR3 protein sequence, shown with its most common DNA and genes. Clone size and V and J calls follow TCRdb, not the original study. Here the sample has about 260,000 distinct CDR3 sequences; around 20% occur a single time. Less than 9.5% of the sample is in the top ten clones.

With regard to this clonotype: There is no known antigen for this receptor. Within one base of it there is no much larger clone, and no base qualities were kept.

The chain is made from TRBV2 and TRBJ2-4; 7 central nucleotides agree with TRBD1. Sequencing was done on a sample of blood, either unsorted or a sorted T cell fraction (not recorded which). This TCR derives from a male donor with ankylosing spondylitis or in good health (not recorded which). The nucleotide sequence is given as TGTGCCAGCAGTGAAAGGTTAGGGGGCCCGGCCAAAAACATTCAGTACTTC. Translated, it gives CASSERLGGPAKNIQYF. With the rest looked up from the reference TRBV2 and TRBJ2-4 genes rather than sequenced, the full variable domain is EPEVTQTPSHQVTQMGQEVILRCVPISNHLYFYWYRQILGQKVEFLVSFYNNEISEKSEIFDDQFSVERPDGSNFTLKIRSTKLEDSAMYFCASSERLGGPAKNIQYFGAGTRLSVL.